The 22 T cell receptor beta chains listed next were all sequenced from one sample in a study of beta chain features in type 1 diabetes. Findings of the study overall: Patients with Type 1 diabetes showed moderately but significantly shorter TCRB CDR3s in all four CD4+ subsets.

Their target antigens are unknown. The whole isolated RNA underwent reverse transcription, so sequencing captured expressed TCRB transcripts. Method: immunoSEQ multiplex PCR; TCRdb's copy keeps in-frame clones and lacks some. This sample has 150,000 to 200,000 clones, with 8.5% to 10% found just once. Specimen: central memory CD4+ T cells from blood. The receptors originated from a woman aged 30 to 39 with type 1 diabetes.

This sequence joins TRBV18 and TRBJ1-1; D is perhaps TRBD1 (5 bases). Deletions cut 1 base from V and 4 bases from J, with 19 bases between. Germline values: CDR1 KGHSH, CDR2 LQKENI. The CDR3 has 17 amino acids. The DNA for the CDR3 is TGTGCCAGCTCACCACGCTCAGTTCGGGGGGGACGCACTGAAGCTTTCTTT. This encodes CASSPRSVRGGRTEAFF.

This clone was counted between two and nine times. CDR3 sequence (DNA): TGTGCCAGTCGAAGGGAGGATGAAAAACTGTTTTTT. Residues: CASRREDEKLFF. The chain employs TRBV19 and TRBJ1-4, with D unclear. The CDR3 totals 12 residues. With 8 bases removed from V and 6 bases from J, the gap between germline ends came to 10 bases. Germline V lookup: CDR1 LNHDA, CDR2 SQIVND (reference sequence). Full variable domain (outside the CDR3, taken from reference TRBV19 and TRBJ1-4): DGGITQSPKYLFRKEGQNVTLSCEQNLNHDAMYWYRQDPGQGLRLIYYSQIVNDFQKGDIAEGYSVSREKKESFPLTVTSAQKNPTAFYLCASRREDEKLFFGSGTQLSVL.

The chain recombines TRBV10-3 with TRBJ2-2; TRBD1 agrees at 9 bases. Germline V gives CDR1 ENHRY, CDR2 SYGVKD. CDR3 length: 19 amino acids. V shed 4 bases, J shed 1 base, and the junction held 13 bases outside the gene matches. The CDR3 spells CAISGLLGTGRLNTGELFF. CDR3 bases: TGTGCCATCAGTGGGTTACTCGGGACAGGGCGGCTGAACACCGGGGAGCTGTTTTTT.

Written as DNA, the CDR3 is TGTGCCAGCAGCCCCTCCGGGACAGGGGTGGCCTATGGCTACACCTTC. Its translation: CASSPSGTGVAYGYTF. The rearrangement uses TRBV7-3 and TRBJ1-2; 10 positions match TRBD1. Looked up from germline, CDR1 is SGHTA and CDR2 is FQGTGA. Trimming cost V 5 bases and J 4 bases; bases outside gene matches: 10. This CDR3 region has 16 residues.

This clone was observed a few times. The same CDR3 is also encoded by other DNA sequences in this sample. V gene TRBV5-1 combines with J gene TRBJ2-3, with a weak D call TRBD1 (6 bases). The CDR3 covers 13 residues. The germline gives CDR1 SGHRS, CDR2 YFSETQ. Trimming stripped 5 bases from V and 6 bases from J, with 13 bases between. The CDR3 loop is CASSPGDRDTQYF. The CDR3 DNA reads TGCGCCAGCAGTCCAGGGGACCGGGATACGCAGTATTTT. The complete variable domain, with remaining parts taken from reference TRBV5-1 and TRBJ2-3, reads KAGVTQTPRYLIKTRGQQVTLSCSPISGHRSVSWYQQTPGQGLQFLFEYFSETQRNKGNFPGRFSGRQFSNSRSEMNVSTLELGDSALYLCASSPGDRDTQYFGPGTRLTVL.

At least ten counts were recorded for this clone. A read error may produce the germline difference seen at one junction end. The chain joins TRBV7-7 to TRBJ2-7; no reliable D call. Looked up from germline, CDR1 is SSHAT and CDR2 is FNYEAQ (reference sequence). CDR3 size: 14 residues. The DNA of the CDR3 is TGTGCTAGCAGCCCGACTGATCTCTCGGACGAGCAGTACTTC. This translates into CASSPTDLSDEQYF.

Of note for this clone: In the same sample, other DNA sequences code for this CDR3. This chain connects TRBV14 to TRBJ2-5; a possible D gene is TRBD1 (5 bases). This CDR3 is 13 amino acids long. V gave up 4 bases and J gave up 5 bases, with 11 bases separating them. The germline gives CDR1 SGHDN, CDR2 FVKESK. CDR3 DNA: TGTGCCAGCAGCCCAGGGCCGGATGAGACCCAGTACTTC. Translating it yields CASSPGPDETQYF.

This clone was detected a few times. This sample includes further DNA sequences coding for the same CDR3. The chain links TRBV19 to TRBJ1-5, with TRBD1 matching 8 bases. In germline, CDR1 is LNHDA, CDR2 SQIVND (reference sequence). With V trimmed by 6 bases and J by 2 bases, 3 bases remained unmatched. The length of the CDR3 is 14 residues. The CDR3 reads CASRQGAGNQPQHF. CDR3 DNA: TGTGCCAGTAGGCAGGGGGCAGGCAATCAGCCCCAGCATTTT.

This clone was detected only a few times. The J gene is TRBJ2-4, the V gene TRBV5-1; 7 nucleotides agree with TRBD1. The CDR3 is made up of 15 amino acids. Trimming at V came to 4 bases and at J to 5 bases, leaving 9 bases not matched to a gene. Looked up from germline, CDR1 is SGHRS and CDR2 is YFSETQ. The CDR3 region is CASSRTGESENIQYF. The DNA for the CDR3 is TGCGCCAGCAGCCGTACAGGGGAATCGGAAAACATTCAGTACTTC.

This clone has only a few counts. This sequence joins TRBV9 and TRBJ2-1; 11 nucleotides match TRBD2. CDR1 is SGDLS and CDR2 is YYNGEE in the germline V gene. V lost 0 bases and J lost 7; bases outside the gene matches: 9. The CDR3 length is 17 residues. CDR3 coding DNA: TGTGCCAGCAGCGTAGGGCAGCGACTAGCGGGGATGAATGAGCAGTTCTTC. Translated: CASSVGQRLAGMNEQFF.

This clone turned up a few times. This chain links TRBV28 with TRBJ2-7; tentative D call: TRBD2 (5 bases). With 1 base removed from V and 0 bases from J, the gap between germline ends came to 7 bases. CDR1 is MDHEN, CDR2 SYDVKM, per germline. CDR3 length: 14 amino acids. In DNA form, the CDR3 reads TGTGCCAGCAGTTTATATCGGGACTCCTACGAGCAGTACTTC. Residues: CASSLYRDSYEQYF.

The CDR3 sequence: CASSTTRATDDTQYF. CDR3 in DNA: TGCGCCAGCAGCACGACGAGGGCCACAGATGATACGCAGTATTTT. The chain recombines TRBV5-1 with TRBJ2-3; tentative D call: TRBD2 (5 bases). With 4 bases removed from V and 6 bases from J, the gap between germline ends came to 18 bases. Germline CDR1 is SGHRS and CDR2 is YFSETQ. This CDR3 has 15 residues.

The rearrangement uses TRBV28 and TRBJ1-2; possibly TRBD1 for D (5 bases). The CDR3 has 15 amino acids. Germline loops: CDR1 MDHEN, CDR2 SYDVKM. Deletions cut 6 bases from V and 5 bases from J, with 19 bases between. The CDR3 nucleotides are TGTGCCAGCAGGGAGGGACGGGCTCTGTGGTATGGCTACACCTTC. Its protein is CASREGRALWYGYTF.

The chain couples TRBV9 to TRBJ2-2; 11 bases align to TRBD1. CDR3 length: 17 residues. Germline V gene sequence: CDR1 SGDLS, CDR2 YYNGEE. With V trimmed by 0 bases and J by 6 bases, 7 bases remained unmatched. The chain's CDR3 is CASSVGSGTGGSGELFF. DNA of the CDR3: TGTGCCAGCAGCGTAGGTTCTGGGACAGGGGGGTCCGGGGAGCTGTTTTTT.

The rearrangement joins TRBV7-3 to TRBJ2-3, with 11 bases aligning to TRBD2. Losses at the gene ends were 5 bases for V and 5 bases for J; bases not matched to a gene: 6. The CDR3 runs 15 residues. CDR1 is SGHTA, CDR2 FQGTGA, per germline. The CDR3 is CASSVGLAVRDTQYF. CDR3 sequence (DNA): TGTGCCAGCAGCGTGGGACTAGCGGTTAGAGATACGCAGTATTTT.

This clone has just a few counts. The chain joins TRBV9 to TRBJ2-1, with TRBD1 as a possible D gene (6 bases). CDR1 and CDR2 from the germline V gene are SGDLS and YYNGEE. Trimming took off 7 bases at V and 0 bases at J, with 11 bases between the two ends. The CDR3 runs to 14 residues. CDR3 DNA: TGTGCCAGCCGACAGGTTAGCTCCTACAATGAGCAGTTCTTC. Translation: CASRQVSSYNEQFF.

This clone showed up just a few times. V usage is TRBV29-1 and J usage is TRBJ2-7; 8 positions match TRBD1. Per the germline V gene, CDR1 is SQVTM and CDR2 is ANQGSEA. The CDR3 is 13 amino acids. V gave up 4 bases and J gave up 5 bases; unmatched junction bases: 7. CDR3 coding DNA: TGCAGCGTTGGGACAGGGTATTCGAACGAGCAGTACTTC. Amino acids: CSVGTGYSNEQYF.

This clone appeared a few times. This chain links TRBV19 with TRBJ1-1, with a tentative D call TRBD1 (5 bases). The V gene lost 0 bases and the J gene lost 9 bases, with 11 bases spanning the gap. The length of the CDR3 is 13 residues. Germline V gene sequence: CDR1 LNHDA, CDR2 SQIVND (reference sequence). CDR3 DNA sequence: TGTGCCAGTAGTATAGAATTCAGGGCACAAGCTTTCTTT. Translation gives CASSIEFRAQAFF.

The chain has TRBV5-1 and TRBJ1-1; D remains ambiguous. Trimming cost V 1 base and J 0 bases, with 10 bases left between them. The CDR3 is 15 residues long. Germline V gives CDR1 SGHRS, CDR2 YFSETQ. CDR3 nucleotides: TGCGCCAGCAGCTTGCGTGGCCAAGTGAACACTGAAGCTTTCTTT. This sequence encodes CASSLRGQVNTEAFF. The full variable domain, with the rest looked up from reference TRBV5-1 and TRBJ1-1, is KAGVTQTPRYLIKTRGQQVTLSCSPISGHRSVSWYQQTPGQGLQFLFEYFSETQRNKGNFPGRFSGRQFSNSRSEMNVSTLELGDSALYLCASSLRGQVNTEAFFGQGTRLTVV.

This clone was found a few times. The V and J genes are TRBV20-1 and TRBJ2-5, with a possible D match to TRBD1 (6 bases). Germline lookup yields CDR1 DFQATT and CDR2 SNEGSKA (reference sequence). The CDR3 has 10 residues. The CDR3 DNA reads as TGCAGCCAGGGGCAAGAGACCCAGTACTTC. Its protein is CSQGQETQYF.

This clone has only a few counts. The chain combines TRBV28 with TRBJ2-1; 10 nucleotides line up with TRBD2. There are 16 residues in the CDR3. V was clipped by 2 bases and J by 2 bases; unmatched bases: 3. Germline V CDR1 and CDR2: MDHEN, SYDVKM. In DNA form, the CDR3 reads TGTGCCAGCAGTTTAATTACTAGCGGGACCTACAATGAGCAGTTCTTC. This encodes CASSLITSGTYNEQFF. Together with reference TRBV28 and TRBJ2-1, the CDR3 gives the full variable domain: DVKVTQSSRYLVKRTGEKVFLECVQDMDHENMFWYRQDPGLGLRLIYFSYDVKMKEKGDIPEGYSVSREKKERFSLILESASTNQTSMYLCASSLITSGTYNEQFFGPGTRLTVL.

This clone occurred a few times. This chain uses TRBV6-5 with TRBJ2-1; 7 nucleotides agree with TRBD2. V trimming: 8 bases; J trimming: 11 bases; junction bases outside the gene matches: 9. The CDR3 spans 12 residues. In germline, CDR1 is MNHEY, CDR2 SVGAGI. In nucleotides, the CDR3 is TGTGCCAGCGGGGATAGCGGGCATAAGCAGTTCTTC. The encoded protein is CASGDSGHKQFF.